This passage covers 5 T cell receptor beta chains from one sample sequenced in a study of T cell changes during pregnancy in multiple sclerosis. Clones were read by immunoSEQ multiplex PCR, and TCRdb kept only the in-frame ones, dropping some. This sample carries some 77,000 clones, 70% to 90% of them seen once, and the ten largest clones take under 2.5%. The sample here was peripheral blood, taken before pregnancy. Receptors originate from a female donor with multiple sclerosis, enrolled in a pregnancy study.

J is TRBJ1-2 and V is TRBV7-3; the D gene is possibly TRBD1 (6 bases). V was trimmed by 5 bases and J by 8 bases, leaving 15 bases between them. There are 13 residues in the CDR3. In germline, CDR1 is SGHTA, CDR2 FQGTGA. CDR3 sequence reads: CASSTRQGIGYTF. CDR3 DNA: TGTGCCAGCAGCACCAGGCAGGGGATAGGCTACACCTTC. The full variable domain, its missing parts supplied by reference TRBV7-3 and TRBJ1-2, is GAGVSQTPSNKVTEKGKYVELRCDPISGHTALYWYRQSLGQGPEFLIYFQGTGAADDSGLPNDRFFAVRPEGSVSTLKIQRTERGDSAVYLCASSTRQGIGYTFGSGTRLTVV.

This chain uses TRBV7-3 with TRBJ1-1, with a tentative D call TRBD1 (5 bases). V lost 5 bases and J lost 1, with 8 bases in between. The CDR3 sequence is 13 residues long. In germline, CDR1 is SGHTA, CDR2 FQGTGA. In nucleotides, the CDR3 is TGTGCCAGCAGCATCGACAGGAACACTGAAGCTTTCTTT. This translates into CASSIDRNTEAFF.

This clone appeared once. This sequence joins TRBV2 and TRBJ1-1; 7 bases align to TRBD1. This CDR3 is built from 15 residues. The trim removed 5 bases at V and 3 bases at J, leaving 9 bases unmatched. Germline V gene lookup returns CDR1 SNHLY and CDR2 FYNNEI. CDR3: CASSLTGTVYTEAFF. DNA for the CDR3: TGTGCCAGCAGTTTGACAGGGACGGTGTACACTGAAGCTTTCTTT.

This chain connects TRBV7-2 to TRBJ1-1; 7 positions match TRBD1. This CDR3 spans 13 amino acids. Trimming took 5 bases from V and 8 from J; bases not matched to a gene: 8. The germline gives CDR1 SGHTA, CDR2 FQGNSA. CDR3 nucleotide sequence: TGTGCCAGCAGCCTCTGGACAGGCGTCGAAGCTTTCTTT. This gives the protein CASSLWTGVEAFF.

The CDR3 loop is CASSSRDSLYTGNTIYF. CDR3 DNA: TGTGCCAGCAGCTCCCGGGACTCACTTTACACTGGAAACACCATATATTTT. The chain carries TRBV9 and TRBJ1-3; a weak D match, TRBD1 (5 bases). The CDR3 length is 17 residues. CDR1 is SGDLS and CDR2 is YYNGEE in the germline V gene. Trimming left V 4 bases short and J 2 bases short, with 19 bases between.